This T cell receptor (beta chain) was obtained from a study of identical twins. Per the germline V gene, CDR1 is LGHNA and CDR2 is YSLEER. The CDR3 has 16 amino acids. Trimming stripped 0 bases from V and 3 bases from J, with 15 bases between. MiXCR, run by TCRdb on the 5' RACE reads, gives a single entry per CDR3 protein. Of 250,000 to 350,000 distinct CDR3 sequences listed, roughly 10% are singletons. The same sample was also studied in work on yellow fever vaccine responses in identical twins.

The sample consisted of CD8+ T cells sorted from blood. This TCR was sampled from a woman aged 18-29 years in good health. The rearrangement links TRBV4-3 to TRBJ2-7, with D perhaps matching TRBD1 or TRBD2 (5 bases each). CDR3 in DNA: TGCGCCAGCAGCCAAGATTGGGGGTACTCGAGCTACGAGCAGTACTTC. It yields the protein CASSQDWGYSSYEQYF.